This passage covers 13 T cell receptor beta chains from one sample sequenced in a study of identical twins. TCRdb reprocessed the 5' RACE reads with MiXCR, giving one entry per CDR3 protein. This sample carries about 150,000 distinct CDR3 sequences, roughly 3.5% of them seen once, and the ten largest clones take 8% to 8.5%. Material for sequencing was memory T cells sorted from blood. Source of these receptors: a man aged 18 to 30 in good health.

This clonotype was picked up many times. The chain combines TRBV5-1 with TRBJ1-1; D might be TRBD1 (6 bases). Trimming removed 7 bases from V and 0 bases from J, with 13 bases in between. The CDR3 has 14 residues. From germline, CDR1 is SGHRS and CDR2 YFSETQ. CDR3 DNA sequence: TGCGCCAGCGCACGGGGGGACATGAACACTGAAGCTTTCTTT. It codes for CASARGDMNTEAFF.

The rearrangement joins TRBV11-2 to TRBJ1-2; 10 nucleotides align to TRBD1. The CDR3 has 15 amino acids. Germline V gene sequence: CDR1 SGHAT, CDR2 FQNNGV. V lost 6 bases and J lost 7; bases outside the gene matches: 11. CDR3 residues: CASRPQRRDRGGYTF. DNA for the CDR3: TGTGCCAGCAGGCCACAAAGGCGGGACAGGGGTGGCTACACCTTC.

This clonotype was observed many times. The chain recombines TRBV5-1 with TRBJ1-6; D may be TRBD1 (5 bases). From germline, CDR1 is SGHRS and CDR2 YFSETQ. V lost 0 bases, J lost 7 bases, and 11 bases lay in between. This CDR3 comprises 15 residues. The DNA for the CDR3 is TGCGCCAGCAGCTTGGACAGGTGGAGGAATTCACCCCTCCACTTT. The encoded protein is CASSLDRWRNSPLHF.

This clonotype came up a few times. The J gene is TRBJ2-3, the V gene TRBV18; D uncertain. V dropped 0 bases and J dropped 6 bases, with 10 bases sitting between them. CDR3 length: 14 residues. Germline V gene sequence: CDR1 KGHSH, CDR2 LQKENI. CDR3 DNA: TGTGCCAGCTCACCACCGTTGACTGTCGATACGCAGTATTTT. Protein product: CASSPPLTVDTQYF.

In this sample, this clonotype turned up many times. The chain recombines TRBV3-1 with TRBJ2-7; D remains ambiguous. Germline assignment: CDR1 LGHDT and CDR2 YNNKEL (reference sequence). CDR3 length: 11 amino acids. V was shortened by 5 bases and J by 2 bases, with 4 bases between the two germline ends. DNA for the CDR3: TGTGCCAGCAGCTCCACCTACGAGCAGTACTTC. Translation gives CASSSTYEQYF.

The chain employs TRBV24-1 and TRBJ2-7; 8 bases map to TRBD1. CDR1 and CDR2 from the germline V gene are KGHDR and SFDVKD. This CDR3 is built from 14 residues. Germline trimming cut 3 bases from V and 6 bases from J; bases unmatched to any gene: 6. The CDR3 DNA follows: TGTGCCACCAGTGATGAGGCAGGGGGCGCCGAGCAGTACGTC. This translates into CATSDEAGGAEQYV.

This clonotype was counted at least ten times. The CDR3 DNA sequence: TGCAGTGCTCTGACCGGGACAGGGGTTGGAGAGACCCAGTACTTC. Protein product: CSALTGTGVGETQYF. The chain links TRBV20-1 to TRBJ2-5; 10 bases agree with TRBD1. J lost 4 bases, V lost 5 bases, and 10 bases had no gene match. The CDR3 sequence is 15 residues long. The germline gives CDR1 DFQATT, CDR2 SNEGSKA (reference sequence).

This clonotype occurred many times. J is TRBJ2-1 and V is TRBV6-5; TRBD1 is a possible D gene (7 bases). The CDR3 is 17 amino acids. V lost 4 bases and J 3 bases, leaving 19 bases between the germline ends. Germline V gene lookup returns CDR1 MNHEY and CDR2 SVGAGI. The CDR3 loop reads CASSSLSGTAGYNEQFF. CDR3 in DNA: TGTGCCAGCAGTTCTCTATCCGGGACAGCGGGCTACAATGAGCAGTTCTTC.

The rearrangement uses TRBV7-2 and TRBJ2-7, with D perhaps being TRBD1 or TRBD2 (5 bases each). The CDR3 is 15 amino acids. Germline values: CDR1 SGHTA, CDR2 FQGNSA. Trimming took 0 bases from V and 5 from J, leaving 14 bases between them. CDR3 coding DNA: TGTGCCAGCAGCTTAGCGGGGCAGGCCGGGGACGAGCAGTACTTC. As protein: CASSLAGQAGDEQYF.

As regards this clonotype: This clone may be a read error of a much larger clone one base away. The chain carries TRBV5-6 and TRBJ2-1; D gene unclear. Germline loops: CDR1 SGHDT, CDR2 YYEEEE. This CDR3 region has 14 residues. CDR3 loop: CASSPYSVAYEQIF. The CDR3 DNA is TGTGCCAGCAGCCCATACTCAGTAGCCTATGAGCAGATCTTC.

Details on this clonotype: A read error may be the cause here, since a much bigger clone is one base away. The chain recombines TRBV28 with TRBJ2-1; TRBD1 matches at 9 bases. The V gene end was trimmed by 6 bases and the J gene end by 4 bases; junction bases not matched to a gene: 7. Germline assignment: CDR1 MDHEN and CDR2 SYDVKM. The CDR3 covers 15 residues. The CDR3: CASREGTGKYNEQFF. The CDR3 DNA reads TGTGCCAGCAGGGAGGGGACAGGGAAGTACAATGAGCAGTTCTTC.

There are many counts of this clonotype. J is TRBJ1-1 and V is TRBV19; TRBD1 agrees at 8 bases. This CDR3 is 13 amino acids long. Germline CDR1 is LNHDA and CDR2 is SQIVND (reference sequence). V was clipped by 7 bases and J by 2 bases; unmatched bases: 3. In DNA, the CDR3 is TGTGCCAGTACCGACAGGGGAAACACTGAAGCTTTCTTT. This translates into CASTDRGNTEAFF.

This clonotype was detected many times. The chain carries TRBV6-2 or TRBV6-3 and TRBJ2-2; no definite D call. The CDR3 sequence is 14 residues long. Trimming pared 7 bases from V and 4 bases from J, leaving 13 bases between. The germline CDR1 and CDR2 sequences are MNHEY and SVGEGT. DNA of the CDR3: TGTGCCAGCACGAGGCTAATGGTCACCGGGGAGCTGTTTTTT. This codes for CASTRLMVTGELFF.